Listed here is a single TCR beta chain. The data are from a study of T cell changes during pregnancy in multiple sclerosis. Repertoires were generated with immunoSEQ multiplex PCR, while TCRdb's copy carries only in-frame clones and drops some. The repertoire has some 120,000 clones, 93% of them found once; the top ten carry roughly 6%. There are 15 residues in the CDR3. Per germline, CDR1 SGHTS and CDR2 YDEGEE. The ends lost 4 bases at V and 2 bases at J; junction bases unmatched: 6. The TCR sequence derives from a female donor with multiple sclerosis, enrolled in a pregnancy study. The V gene is TRBV5-8, the J gene TRBJ2-1, with TRBD2 identical over 7 bases. Here the sequenced sample was peripheral blood, taken before pregnancy. The CDR3 region is CASSQGGRPYNEQFF. CDR3 bases: TGTGCCAGCAGCCAGGGAGGGAGACCCTACAATGAGCAGTTCTTC.